This TCR beta chain came from a study of blood T cells in healthy people across ages. Primers used in a second PCR of roughly 6 to 11 cycles were a sample-barcoded 5' primer and a J-beta primer mix. Using its own MiXCR run on the 5' RACE reads, TCRdb lists one record per CDR3 protein. This table has around 800,000 distinct CDR3 sequences, roughly 24% appearing once. The CDR3 spans 13 residues. Germline CDR1 reads SQVTM; CDR2 reads ANQGSEA. Trimming cost V 8 bases and J 1 base, with 14 bases left between them. These same records also appear under a second study, on T cells of mothers and their children.

The V call is TRBV29-1, the J call TRBJ1-1; tentative D call: TRBD1 (5 bases). This receptor was taken from a boy aged 10-17 years in good health. What was sequenced was blood. The CDR3 here is CSSRGTRNTEAFF. DNA for the CDR3: TGCAGCTCCCGGGGCACCAGGAACACTGAAGCTTTCTTT.